This entry lists 3 T cell receptor beta chains sequenced from one sample in a study of glioma-infiltrating T cells. Amplification of TCR alpha and beta CDR3 regions from RNA used iRepertoire nested multiplex PCR. TCRdb ran MiXCR on the multiplex PCR reads and lists one entry per CDR3 protein. The sample carries some 150,000 distinct CDR3 sequences, approximately 40% recorded once. The sample consisted of glioma tissue, nonneoplastic brain tissue, or PBMCs (not recorded which). These receptors all come from a human donor with low-grade glioma or glioblastoma, undergoing nonglioma brain surgery, or in good health (not recorded which).

The sample holds a few counts of this clonotype. This chain links TRBV19 with TRBJ1-5, with TRBD1 matching over 7 bases. Trimming took 6 bases from V and 2 from J; bases not matched to a gene: 16. Germline-derived CDR1 and CDR2 are LNHDA and SQIVND (reference sequence). The CDR3 runs to 18 residues. The CDR3 region is CASSTDSNTGVGNQPQHF. The CDR3 DNA follows: TGTGCCAGTAGCACGGACAGTAATACAGGGGTTGGCAATCAGCCCCAGCATTTT.

The chain carries TRBV6-5 and TRBJ2-3; D is ambiguous. Trimming left V 4 bases short and J 6 bases short, with 8 bases between. This CDR3 comprises 12 residues. CDR1 and CDR2 from the germline V gene are MNHEY and SVGAGI. The chain's CDR3 is CASSLALDTQYF. CDR3 in DNA: TGTGCCAGCAGTTTAGCATTGGATACGCAGTATTTT.

This CDR3 is CASSRQDTEAFF. CDR3 coding DNA: TGTGCCAGCAGCCGACAGGACACTGAAGCTTTCTTT. The chain carries TRBV3-1 and TRBJ1-1, with a tentative D call TRBD1 (6 bases). Germline lookup yields CDR1 LGHDT and CDR2 YNNKEL (reference sequence). The CDR3 extends over 12 amino acids. The V end lost 4 bases, the J end lost 3 bases, and 6 bases lay between the germline ends.